This passage covers 15 T cell receptor beta chains from one sample sequenced in a study of T-cell memory formation after mild COVID-19. TCRdb passed the 5' RACE reads through MiXCR, listing each CDR3 protein once. Of 550,000 to 600,000 distinct CDR3 sequences in the sample, less than 25% are singletons; the top ten hold 8.4%. The sample comprised PBMCs or a T cell subset sorted from them (not recorded which). The receptors here all came from an adult woman who had mild COVID-19 (a few samples of this study predate the infection). Cell type and time point are not known.

This clonotype showed up just a few times. Written as DNA, the CDR3 is TGTGCCAGCAGCCAAGAAGGTCCTAGCGGGGTAAAAGAGACCCAGTACTTC. As protein: CASSQEGPSGVKETQYF. This sequence joins TRBV3-1 and TRBJ2-5; TRBD2 agrees at 9 bases. J lost 3 bases, V lost 0 bases, and 8 bases had no gene match. CDR1 is LGHDT, CDR2 YNNKEL, per germline (reference sequence). This CDR3 is 17 amino acids long.

In its sample, this clonotype was seen many times. The chain links TRBV24-1 to TRBJ2-1; TRBD2 matches at 8 bases. In germline, CDR1 is KGHDR, CDR2 SFDVKD. With 3 bases clipped from V and 10 bases from J, the junction kept 7 bases outside the gene matches. The length of the CDR3 is 14 residues. CDR3 bases: TGTGCCACCAGTGATACCGGGAGGGCCAAGGAGCAGTTCTTC. Protein: CATSDTGRAKEQFF.

This clonotype showed up just a few times. The CDR3 nucleotides are TGTGCCAGCAGCTTAGGCGGCGGTTTGAGCTCCTATAATTCACCCCTCCACTTT. Amino acids: CASSLGGGLSSYNSPLHF. The chain recombines TRBV7-9 with TRBJ1-6; D is undetermined. V was shortened by 1 base and J by 0 bases, with 13 bases between the two germline ends. This CDR3 region has 18 residues. CDR1 is SEHNR, CDR2 FQNEAQ, per germline (reference sequence). Based on the CDR3 plus reference TRBV7-9 and TRBJ1-6, the full variable domain is DTGVSQNPRHKITKRGQNVTFRCDPISEHNRLYWYRQTLGQGPEFLTYFQNEAQLEKSRLLSDRFSAERPKGSFSTLEIQRTEQGDSAMYLCASSLGGGLSSYNSPLHFGNGTRLTVT.

In this sample, this clonotype turned up a few times. The rearrangement links TRBV5-6 to TRBJ1-6; D perhaps matches TRBD1 (5 bases). There are 16 residues in the CDR3. V was cut by 3 bases and J by 5 bases, with 15 bases left in between. CDR1 and CDR2 from the germline V gene are SGHDT and YYEEEE. The CDR3 coding sequence is TGTGCCAGCAGCTCGGGGGTCGGACGGAATAATTCACCCCTCCACTTT. Its protein is CASSSGVGRNNSPLHF.

Many counts were recorded for this clonotype. The CDR3 DNA is TGTGCCAGCAGCATCGCTCCGGGGGAGCAGTACTTC. This translates into CASSIAPGEQYF. The chain uses TRBV7-8 and TRBJ2-7; tentative D call: TRBD2 (5 bases). The CDR3 runs to 12 residues. Germline-derived CDR1 and CDR2 are SGHVS and FQNEAQ. Trimming shortened V by 5 bases and J by 7 bases, and 12 bases separated the two germline ends.

The chain recombines TRBV5-1 with TRBJ2-1; D assignment may be TRBD1 or TRBD2 (5 bases each). Germline V gene data show CDR1 as SGHRS and CDR2 as YFSETQ. CDR3 length: 16 residues. V was trimmed by 4 bases and J by 3 bases, leaving 17 bases between them. DNA for the CDR3: TGCGCCAGCAGCGGGGGTCGGGACGGGAACTACAATGAGCAGTTCTTC. Its protein is CASSGGRDGNYNEQFF.

This clonotype was seen more than once but under ten times. The chain employs TRBV20-1 and TRBJ2-7, with D hard to call. Per the germline V gene, CDR1 is DFQATT and CDR2 is SNEGSKA (reference sequence). Between the trimmed V and J ends, which lost 4 bases and 5 bases, there was a span of 12 bases. CDR3 size: 12 residues. The CDR3 spells CSAKLATDEQYF. The DNA of the CDR3 is TGCAGTGCTAAGTTAGCTACGGACGAGCAGTACTTC.

This clonotype was seen many times. The rearrangement joins TRBV6-1 to TRBJ2-3; weak D call: TRBD2 (7 bases). Trimming shortened V by 6 bases and J by 1 base, and 20 bases separated the two germline ends. The V gene's germline CDR1 is MNHNS and CDR2 SASEGT. There are 17 residues in the CDR3. The CDR3 loop is CASRWRGGGEGTDTQYF. The CDR3 coding sequence is TGTGCCAGCAGGTGGAGGGGGGGCGGAGAGGGCACAGATACGCAGTATTTT.

The chain recombines TRBV7-2 with TRBJ1-4; a possible D gene is TRBD1 (6 bases). This CDR3 is 16 amino acids long. The ends were cut back, 6 bases at V and 1 base at J, with 15 bases in the middle. Germline values: CDR1 SGHTA, CDR2 FQGNSA. CDR3 in amino acids: CASSLRGAGTNEKLFF. As DNA, the CDR3 is TGTGCCAGCAGTCTGAGGGGGGCTGGAACTAATGAAAAACTGTTTTTT.

This chain connects TRBV12-3 or TRBV12-4 to TRBJ2-1; 10 bases align to TRBD2. V lost 8 bases and J lost 4; bases outside the gene matches: 8. This CDR3 contains 15 residues. The CDR3 region is CASSWTSGYYNEQFF. The DNA for the CDR3 is TGTGCCAGCTCTTGGACTAGCGGATATTACAATGAGCAGTTCTTC.

This clonotype has at least ten counts. The chain couples TRBV12-3 or TRBV12-4 to TRBJ2-7, with a tentative D call TRBD2 (6 bases). V dropped 5 bases and J dropped 3 bases, with 11 bases sitting between them. The CDR3 spans 13 residues. The CDR3, as DNA: TGTGCCAGCAGTCTTACGGACTACTACGAGCAGTACTTC. This translates into CASSLTDYYEQYF.

This clonotype has just a few counts. The CDR3 nucleotides read TGTGCCAGTAGTCTCGCGACAGGTTTGAGCAATCAGCCCCAGCATTTT. Encoded protein: CASSLATGLSNQPQHF. This chain joins TRBV19 and TRBJ1-5, with TRBD1 as a possible D gene (6 bases). The germline V gene has CDR1 LNHDA and CDR2 SQIVND (reference sequence). CDR3 length: 16 amino acids. V lost 5 bases to trimming and J lost 1 base, with 15 bases between them.

CDR3 in amino acids: CATSRGSQARETQYF. The CDR3 region has the DNA TGTGCCACCAGCAGAGGTAGCCAGGCGAGGGAGACCCAGTACTTC. This chain uses TRBV15 with TRBJ2-5; D gene uncertain. Between the trimmed V and J ends, which lost 1 base and 5 bases, there was a span of 14 bases. Looked up from germline, CDR1 is LNHNV and CDR2 is YYDKDF (reference sequence). This CDR3 contains 15 residues.

This clonotype was counted a few times. The chain joins TRBV20-1 to TRBJ2-3; TRBD1 or TRBD2 may be the D gene (6 bases each). V was cut by 6 bases and J by 3 bases, with 10 bases left in between. This CDR3 comprises 12 residues. Germline assignment: CDR1 DFQATT and CDR2 SNEGSKA (reference sequence). CDR3: CSARRGTDTQYF. CDR3 in DNA: TGCAGTGCGCGGAGGGGGACAGATACGCAGTATTTT.

This clonotype was counted a single time. The chain recombines TRBV30 with TRBJ1-1; D uncertain. The CDR3 length is 12 residues. Germline V gives CDR1 GTSNPN, CDR2 SVGIG (reference sequence). Trimming pared 1 base from V and 7 bases from J, leaving 10 bases between. Here the CDR3 reads CAWSGASYEAFF. As DNA, the CDR3 is TGTGCCTGGAGTGGGGCGTCGTATGAAGCTTTCTTT.